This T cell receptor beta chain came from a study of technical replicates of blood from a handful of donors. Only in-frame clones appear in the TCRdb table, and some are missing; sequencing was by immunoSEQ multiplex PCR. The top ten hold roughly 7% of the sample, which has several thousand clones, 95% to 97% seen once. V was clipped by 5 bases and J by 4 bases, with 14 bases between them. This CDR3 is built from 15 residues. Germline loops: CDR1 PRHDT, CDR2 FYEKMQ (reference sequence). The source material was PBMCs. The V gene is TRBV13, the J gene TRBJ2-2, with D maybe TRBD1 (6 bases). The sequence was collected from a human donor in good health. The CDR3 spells CASSQTGYRTGELFF. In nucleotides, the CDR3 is TGTGCCAGCAGCCAAACAGGGTATCGCACCGGGGAGCTGTTTTTT.